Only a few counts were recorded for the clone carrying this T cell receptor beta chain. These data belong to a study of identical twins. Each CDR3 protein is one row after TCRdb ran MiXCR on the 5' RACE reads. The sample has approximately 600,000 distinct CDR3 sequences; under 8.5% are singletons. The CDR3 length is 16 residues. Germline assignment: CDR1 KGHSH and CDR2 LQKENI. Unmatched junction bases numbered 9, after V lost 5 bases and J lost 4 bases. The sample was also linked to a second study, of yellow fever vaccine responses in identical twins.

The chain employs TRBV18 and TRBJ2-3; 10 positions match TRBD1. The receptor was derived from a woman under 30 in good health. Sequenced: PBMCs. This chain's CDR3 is CASSTRQGAIADTQYF. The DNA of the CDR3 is TGTGCCAGCTCAACCCGACAGGGGGCGATTGCAGATACGCAGTATTTT.